The table lists the clone carrying this T cell receptor beta chain with many counts. The CDR3 consists of 14 residues. Trimming took 1 base from V and 5 from J, leaving 11 bases between them. In germline, CDR1 is SGHTA, CDR2 FQGNSA. These data originate in a study of regulatory T cells in long-lasting Graves disease. This sample's time point: persistent/refractory GD, antithyroid drugs over 5 years with positive TRAb. Researchers made the TCR library from RNA that was extracted from PBMCs. iRepertoire HTBI primers and Arm-PCR of CDR3 regions built TCR beta libraries. Each CDR3 protein is one row after TCRdb ran MiXCR on the multiplex PCR reads. The sample lists hundreds of thousands of distinct CDR3 sequences; roughly 21% were seen once.

The origin of this receptor is a female donor with Graves disease. This specimen consisted of peripheral blood mononuclear cells (PBMCs), obtained when the disease was refractory, from a patient treated with antithyroid drugs. This chain joins TRBV7-2 and TRBJ2-5; D might be TRBD2 (6 bases). The CDR3 DNA follows: TGTGCCAGCAGCTTAGTCGGAGGGAGGGAGACCCAGTACTTC. Translating gives CASSLVGGRETQYF. The full variable domain, its missing parts supplied by reference TRBV7-2 and TRBJ2-5, is GAGVSQSPSNKVTEKGKDVELRCDPISGHTALYWYRQSLGQGLEFLIYFQGNSAPDKSGLPSDRFSAERTGGSVSTLTIQRTQQEDSAVYLCASSLVGGRETQYFGPGTRLLVL.